This TCR beta chain originates from a study of neurological immune-mediated disorders. Study findings and constraints: Expanded clones shared no identical CDR3 amino acid sequences across subjects, which suggested private TCR-beta repertoires in all groups.

With respect to this clonotype: The antigen remains undetermined.

The unsorted libraries originated from 2 million PBMCs kept at -80 C. There are 16 residues in the CDR3. Germline CDR1 is SEHNR and CDR2 is FQNEAQ (reference sequence). The trim removed 5 bases at V and 1 base at J, leaving 8 bases unmatched. Synthesis of cDNA used 5'RACE (with 10-nucleotide random UMIs). TCRdb re-derived calls from the 5' RACE reads in MiXCR, one entry per CDR3 protein. The repertoire includes fewer than 20,000 distinct CDR3 sequences, 27% of them detected once, and roughly 34% sits in the top ten. V is TRBV7-9 and J is TRBJ1-1; 9 nucleotides align to TRBD1. The receptor was derived from a man between 45 and 60 years old with HTLV-1-associated myelopathy (HAM/TSP). Sequencing was done on a sample of PBMCs. As DNA, the CDR3 is TGTGCCAGCAGCCCCCCCGGGACAGGGCCGAACACTGAAGCTTTCTTT. It encodes CASSPPGTGPNTEAFF.